The TCR beta chain under discussion was sequenced for a study of T cells in narcolepsy. Points from the study as a whole: Blood of same and different patients, but not healthy controls, reportedly held recurring autoreactive clonotypes. Some memory CD4+ repertoires had no autoreactive clone sequences. HCRT-specific and TRIB2-specific autoreactive clonotypes appeared among same-patient CSF and blood CD4+ clonotypes.

Concerning this clone itself: Its antigen is unknown.

The CDR3 length is 12 residues. The germline V and J ends were trimmed by 3 bases and 6 bases, with 9 bases remaining between them. CDR1 and CDR2 from the germline V gene are SGHDT and YYEEEE. Using immunoSEQ multiplex PCR, the repertoire was profiled, and TCRdb retains in-frame clones only, with some absent. The sample holds about 24,000 clones, 60% to 75% seen once. This TCR came from a human donor in good health. The genes are TRBV5-6 and TRBJ1-1; D is unclear. The sequenced material came from memory (CD45RA-) CD4+ T cells from blood. CDR3 in DNA: TGTGCCAGCAGCTCGGGAGCCTCTGAAGCTTTCTTT. Translated, it gives CASSSGASEAFF. Full variable domain (rest looked up from reference TRBV5-6 and TRBJ1-1): DAGVTQSPTHLIKTRGQQVTLRCSPKSGHDTVSWYQQALGQGPQFIFQYYEEEERQRGNFPDRFSGHQFPNYSSELNVNALLLGDSALYLCASSSGASEAFFGQGTRLTVV.